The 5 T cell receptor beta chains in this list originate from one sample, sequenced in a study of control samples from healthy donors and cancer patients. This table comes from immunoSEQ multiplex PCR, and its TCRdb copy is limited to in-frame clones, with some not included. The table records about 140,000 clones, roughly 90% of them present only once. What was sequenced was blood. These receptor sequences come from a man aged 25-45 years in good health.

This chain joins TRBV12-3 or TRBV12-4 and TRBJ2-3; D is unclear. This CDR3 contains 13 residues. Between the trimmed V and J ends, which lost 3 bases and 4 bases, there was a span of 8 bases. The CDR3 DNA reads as TGTGCCAGCAGTTTGATAGTGTCAGATACGCAGTATTTT. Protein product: CASSLIVSDTQYF.

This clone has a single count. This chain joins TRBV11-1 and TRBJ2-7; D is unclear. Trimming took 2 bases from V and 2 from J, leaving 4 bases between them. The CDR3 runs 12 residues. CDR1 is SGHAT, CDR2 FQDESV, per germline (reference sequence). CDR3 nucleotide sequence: TGTGCCAGCAGCTTATTTCCCTACGAGCAGTACTTC. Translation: CASSLFPYEQYF. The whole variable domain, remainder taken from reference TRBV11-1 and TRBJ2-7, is EAEVAQSPRYKITEKSQAVAFWCDPISGHATLYWYRQILGQGPELLVQFQDESVVDDSQLPKDRFSAERLKGVDSTLKIQPAELGDSAMYLCASSLFPYEQYFGPGTRLTVT.

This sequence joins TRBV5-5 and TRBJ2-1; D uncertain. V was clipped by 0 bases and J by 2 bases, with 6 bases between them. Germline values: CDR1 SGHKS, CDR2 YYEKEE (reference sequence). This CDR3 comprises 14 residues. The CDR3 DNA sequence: TGTGCCAGCAGCTTGGCCTTCCCCTACAATGAGCAGTTCTTC. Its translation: CASSLAFPYNEQFF.

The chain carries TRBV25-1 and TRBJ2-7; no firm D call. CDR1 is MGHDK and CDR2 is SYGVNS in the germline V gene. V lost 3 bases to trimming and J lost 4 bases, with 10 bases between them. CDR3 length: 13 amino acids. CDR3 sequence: CASSDLVGYEQYF. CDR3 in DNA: TGTGCCAGCAGTGATTTAGTGGGGTACGAGCAGTACTTC.

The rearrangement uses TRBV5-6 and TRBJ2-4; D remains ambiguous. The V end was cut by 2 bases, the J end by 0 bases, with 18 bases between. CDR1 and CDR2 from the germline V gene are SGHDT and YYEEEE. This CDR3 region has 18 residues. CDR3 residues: CASSFSSESYVAKNIQYF. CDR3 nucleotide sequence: TGTGCCAGCAGCTTCTCGTCTGAATCTTATGTAGCCAAAAACATTCAGTACTTC.